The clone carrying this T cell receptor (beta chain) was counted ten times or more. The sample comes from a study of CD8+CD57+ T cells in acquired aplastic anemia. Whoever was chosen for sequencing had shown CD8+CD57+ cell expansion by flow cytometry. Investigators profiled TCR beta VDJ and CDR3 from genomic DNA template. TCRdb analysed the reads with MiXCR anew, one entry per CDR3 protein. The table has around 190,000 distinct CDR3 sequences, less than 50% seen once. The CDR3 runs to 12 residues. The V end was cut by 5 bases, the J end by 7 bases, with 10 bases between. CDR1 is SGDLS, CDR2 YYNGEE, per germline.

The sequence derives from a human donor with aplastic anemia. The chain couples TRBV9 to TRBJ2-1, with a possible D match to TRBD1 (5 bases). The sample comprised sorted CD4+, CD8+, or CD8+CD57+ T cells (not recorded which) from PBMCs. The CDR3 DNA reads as TGTGCCAGCAGTGGTGGGGCAAATGAGCAGTTCTTC. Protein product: CASSGGANEQFF.